Listed here are 24 T cell receptor beta chains from one sample, sequenced in a study of regulatory T cells in long-lasting Graves disease. Through Arm-PCR of CDR3 regions and iRepertoire HTBI primers, TCR beta libraries were built. TCRdb re-analysed the multiplex PCR reads in MiXCR, keeping a single row per CDR3 protein. This sample has 360,000 or so distinct CDR3 sequences, with under 20% found just once. Time point denoted: newly diagnosed GD, antithyroid drugs for less than 3 months. RNA from PBMCs was the source of the TCR library. These same data were also listed under a study on T cells in Graves' hyperthyroidism and ophthalmopathy.

The source was peripheral blood mononuclear cells (PBMCs), collected at new diagnosis, from a patient treated with antithyroid drugs. The origin of the receptors is a woman aged 18-29 years with Graves disease.

Remarks on this clonotype: A far larger clone is off by one base, so a read error is likely. The chain is built from TRBV2 and TRBJ2-5; maybe TRBD2 (6 bases). The end of the DNA aligns better with TRBJ2-7, so the J call may be wrong. From germline, CDR1 is SNHLY and CDR2 FYNNEI. The CDR3 has 16 amino acids. The CDR3 DNA reads TGTGCCAGCAGCGGACCTAGCGAGAGGGTCTCCTACGAGCAGTACTTC. It translates to CASSGPSERVSYEQYF.

J is TRBJ1-2 and V is TRBV5-4; D might be TRBD1 (6 bases). CDR1 and CDR2 from the germline V gene are SGHNT and YYREEE (reference sequence). V shed 5 bases and J shed 4 bases, with 21 bases lying between them. The CDR3 totals 16 residues. In DNA, the CDR3 is TGTGCCAGCAGTTCCGTGGGGGGCGGAGTCGGCTATGGCTACACCTTC. Translation: CASSSVGGGVGYGYTF.

At least ten counts were recorded for this clonotype. The genes are TRBV12-3 or TRBV12-4 and TRBJ2-7; a weak D match, TRBD1 (6 bases). The CDR3 sequence is 14 residues long. V was pared by 6 bases and J by 5 bases, with 17 bases between. The CDR3 here is CASSAAPGVDEQYF. CDR3 in DNA: TGTGCCAGCAGCGCCGCGCCAGGGGTCGACGAGCAGTACTTC.

The rearrangement joins TRBV29-1 to TRBJ2-1; 8 positions match TRBD2. CDR3 size: 13 residues. Per germline, CDR1 SQVTM and CDR2 ANQGSEA. The J segment lost 9 bases and the V segment lost 5 bases, leaving 9 bases of the junction unmatched. The CDR3 nucleotides read TGCAGCGTTATCAGGACTAGCTCATCTGAGCAGTTCTTC. Its translation is CSVIRTSSSEQFF.

The chain combines TRBV20-1 with TRBJ1-1, with 11 bases matching TRBD1. Unmatched junction bases numbered 12, after V lost 2 bases and J lost 4 bases. The CDR3 covers 17 residues. Germline V gives CDR1 DFQATT, CDR2 SNEGSKA (reference sequence). The CDR3 is CSARRGQGASYATEAFF. CDR3 sequence (DNA): TGCAGTGCTAGACGAGGACAGGGGGCGAGTTATGCCACTGAAGCTTTCTTT.

This clonotype has a single count. A far larger clone differs by one base, so this is likely a read error. V gene TRBV2 combines with J gene TRBJ2-7; a possible D gene is TRBD1 (7 bases). The CDR3 runs 17 residues. V was clipped by 6 bases and J by 7 bases, with 28 bases between them. CDR1 SNHLY and CDR2 FYNNEI come from the germline V gene. CDR3 protein: CASRDALGGGPYNEQYF. The CDR3 coding sequence is TGTGCCAGCAGGGACGCCTTAGGAGGGGGCCCCTACAATGAGCAGTACTTC.

This clonotype came up many times. CDR3 in DNA: TGCAGTGCTAGCCGGTCAACTAATGAAAAACTGTTTTTT. Translating it yields CSASRSTNEKLFF. The chain has TRBV20-1 and TRBJ1-4, with D unresolved. CDR3 length: 13 amino acids. V gave up 3 bases and J gave up 0 bases, with 5 bases separating them. Per germline, CDR1 DFQATT and CDR2 SNEGSKA (reference sequence).

This clonotype was seen repeatedly, ten times or more. The chain is built from TRBV28 and TRBJ2-7, with TRBD2 matching over 8 bases. The ends lost 5 bases at V and 5 bases at J; junction bases unmatched: 8. The CDR3 consists of 14 residues. Germline V gives CDR1 MDHEN, CDR2 SYDVKM. DNA for the CDR3: TGTGCCAGCAGTCCCTGGACTAGCCAAAACGAGCAGTACTTC. Its translation: CASSPWTSQNEQYF.

This clonotype was observed at least ten times. The CDR3 nucleotides are TGTGCCAGCAGTTTATCTGTGGCCTTCAATGAGCAGTTCTTC. It yields the protein CASSLSVAFNEQFF. The chain links TRBV27 to TRBJ2-1; D remains unclear. The V gene lost 0 bases and the J gene lost 6 bases, with 9 bases spanning the gap. CDR1 and CDR2 (germline): MNHEY, SMNVEV (reference sequence). The CDR3 extends over 14 amino acids.

This clonotype has a count of ten or more. The chain recombines TRBV11-1 with TRBJ2-1, with D perhaps matching TRBD1 (5 bases). The CDR3 is 16 amino acids. Deletions cut 5 bases from V and 2 bases from J, with 16 bases between. Germline-derived CDR1 and CDR2 are SGHAT and FQDESV (reference sequence). The CDR3 loop reads CASSRAQGRPYNEQFF. The CDR3 DNA reads as TGTGCCAGCAGCCGGGCGCAGGGTCGCCCCTACAATGAGCAGTTCTTC. The whole variable domain, remainder taken from reference TRBV11-1 and TRBJ2-1, is EAEVAQSPRYKITEKSQAVAFWCDPISGHATLYWYRQILGQGPELLVQFQDESVVDDSQLPKDRFSAERLKGVDSTLKIQPAELGDSAMYLCASSRAQGRPYNEQFFGPGTRLTVL.

The CDR3 nucleotides read TGTGCCAGCAGCTTTAGCGGGGGAGGAAAAGATACGCAGTATTTT. Residues: CASSFSGGGKDTQYF. V is TRBV11-3 and J is TRBJ2-3, with TRBD2 matching 9 bases. The CDR3 runs 15 residues. The trim removed 3 bases at V and 5 bases at J, leaving 6 bases unmatched. The germline V gene encodes CDR1 SGHNT and CDR2 YENEEA.

This clonotype has a count of ten or more. The chain is built from TRBV2 and TRBJ2-6; D perhaps matches TRBD2 (6 bases). Germline CDR1 reads SNHLY; CDR2 reads FYNNEI. This CDR3 comprises 16 residues. Trimming stripped 2 bases from V and 0 bases from J, with 8 bases between. CDR3 protein: CASSEMGGSGANVLTF. CDR3 nucleotide sequence: TGTGCCAGCAGTGAAATGGGGGGCTCTGGGGCCAACGTCCTGACTTTC.

This clonotype was counted only a few times. V gene TRBV15 combines with J gene TRBJ2-3; perhaps TRBD1 as D (6 bases). Trimming took off 6 bases at V and 5 bases at J, with 12 bases between the two ends. Germline values: CDR1 LNHNV, CDR2 YYDKDF (reference sequence). The length of the CDR3 is 13 residues. This CDR3 reads CATSLAGVDTQYF. Here the CDR3 DNA reads TGTGCCACCAGTTTAGCAGGGGTAGATACGCAGTATTTT.

The CDR3 protein is CASTPAEGITDTQYF. The CDR3 region has the DNA TGTGCCAGTACCCCTGCGGAGGGAATTACAGATACGCAGTATTTT. J is TRBJ2-3 and V is TRBV19, with D possibly being TRBD2 (6 bases). The V and J ends lost 7 bases and 3 bases respectively, with 17 bases between them. Germline CDR1 LNHDA, CDR2 SQIVND (reference sequence). The CDR3 length is 15 residues.

To note about this clonotype: This could be a read error, since a much larger clone is one nucleotide away. The rearrangement joins TRBV6-2 or TRBV6-3 to TRBJ2-7; perhaps TRBD2 as D (5 bases). V lost 8 bases and J lost 0, with 11 bases in between. The CDR3 sequence is 13 residues long. CDR1 MNHEY and CDR2 SVGEGT come from the germline V gene. Here the CDR3 DNA reads TGTGCCAGCGTCCGGACTCTCTCCTACGAGCAGTACTTC. Amino acids: CASVRTLSYEQYF.

The rearrangement links TRBV19 to TRBJ2-4; maybe TRBD2 (6 bases). Germline CDR1 is LNHDA and CDR2 is SQIVND (reference sequence). The CDR3 runs 15 residues. The V gene lost 2 bases and the J gene lost 10 bases, with 18 bases spanning the gap. The CDR3: CASSITSIPWDIQYF. The CDR3 DNA sequence: TGTGCCAGTAGTATAACTAGCATCCCCTGGGATATTCAGTACTTC.

The chain combines TRBV27 with TRBJ1-2; no clear D. This CDR3 has 15 amino acids. Germline V gives CDR1 MNHEY, CDR2 SMNVEV (reference sequence). The V and J ends lost 0 bases and 8 bases respectively, with 16 bases between them. The CDR3 loop reads CASSLSGLPSWGYTF. The CDR3 DNA is TGTGCCAGCAGTTTATCAGGGCTCCCCAGTTGGGGCTACACCTTC.

This clonotype showed up many times. The DNA for the CDR3 is TGTGCCAGCAGCTTAAGGCGGCAGAGGGGGACTGAAGCTTTCTTT. Encoded protein: CASSLRRQRGTEAFF. The rearrangement uses TRBV11-1 and TRBJ1-1, with D possibly being TRBD1 (6 bases). V shed 2 bases and J shed 5 bases, with 15 bases lying between them. The germline V gene has CDR1 SGHAT and CDR2 FQDESV (reference sequence). This CDR3 region has 15 residues.

The chain joins TRBV29-1 to TRBJ2-7; the D is unclear. V lost 5 bases and J lost 3, with 11 bases in between. CDR1 and CDR2 from the germline V gene are SQVTM and ANQGSEA. CDR3 length equals 12 residues. CDR3 region: CSVRRHYYEQYF. The CDR3 nucleotides read TGCAGCGTTAGGAGACACTACTACGAGCAGTACTTC.

This clonotype occurred a few times. The chain combines TRBV7-8 with TRBJ1-6; TRBD1 is a possible D gene (6 bases). This CDR3 is 15 amino acids long. V lost 5 bases and J lost 7, with 15 bases in between. CDR1 and CDR2 from the germline V gene are SGHVS and FQNEAQ. In DNA, the CDR3 is TGTGCCAGCAGCGAACACAGGGTGGGGAATTCACCCCTCCACTTT. Its protein is CASSEHRVGNSPLHF.

Only one count was recorded for this clonotype. The rearrangement joins TRBV2 to TRBJ1-2; 10 positions agree with TRBD1. This CDR3 contains 16 residues. Germline V lookup: CDR1 SNHLY, CDR2 FYNNEI. V gave up 3 bases and J gave up 2 bases; unmatched junction bases: 6. The CDR3 reads CASSDGGTGENYGYTF. Written as DNA, the CDR3 is TGTGCCAGCAGTGACGGGGGGACAGGGGAAAACTATGGCTACACCTTC. The complete variable domain, with remaining parts taken from reference TRBV2 and TRBJ1-2, reads EPEVTQTPSHQVTQMGQEVILRCVPISNHLYFYWYRQILGQKVEFLVSFYNNEISEKSEIFDDQFSVERPDGSNFTLKIRSTKLEDSAMYFCASSDGGTGENYGYTFGSGTRLTVV.

This clonotype was seen repeatedly, ten times or more. The chain couples TRBV28 to TRBJ2-3, with TRBD2 matching 9 bases. V dropped 5 bases and J dropped 0; count of bases not matched to a gene: 6. Germline CDR1 is MDHEN and CDR2 is SYDVKM. The CDR3 loop spans 16 amino acids. This CDR3 reads CASSALAGPSTDTQYF. The CDR3 nucleotides read TGTGCCAGCAGTGCCCTAGCGGGGCCCAGCACAGATACGCAGTATTTT.

This clonotype was seen a handful of times. V usage is TRBV20-1 and J usage is TRBJ1-5, with TRBD1 matching 10 bases. The CDR3 length is 16 residues. The V gene end was trimmed by 4 bases and the J gene end by 2 bases; junction bases not matched to a gene: 8. Germline CDR1 reads DFQATT; CDR2 reads SNEGSKA (reference sequence). The CDR3: CSAKRDRGFGNQPQHF. For the CDR3, the DNA is TGCAGTGCTAAACGGGACAGGGGATTTGGCAATCAGCCCCAGCATTTT.

This clonotype was counted ten times or more. The chain recombines TRBV30 with TRBJ1-2; possibly TRBD1 for D (5 bases). This CDR3 has 12 residues. The V end lost 2 bases, the J end lost 5 bases, and 9 bases lay between the germline ends. Germline values: CDR1 GTSNPN, CDR2 SVGIG (reference sequence). CDR3 DNA: TGTGCCTGGAGTCCCCGGGGGTATGGCTACACCTTC. Amino acid sequence: CAWSPRGYGYTF. Together with reference TRBV30 and TRBJ1-2, the CDR3 gives the full variable domain: SQTIHQWPATLVQPVGSPLSLECTVEGTSNPNLYWYRQAAGRGLQLLFYSVGIGQISSEVPQNLSASRPQDRQFILSSKKLLLSDSGFYLCAWSPRGYGYTFGSGTRLTVV.